The clone carrying this T cell receptor (beta chain) occurred a few times. Its antigen remains unidentified. These data belong to a study of T cells in Graves' hyperthyroidism and ophthalmopathy. Study-level findings and limits: Blood held most thyroid clonotypes expanded above 0.001 frequency.

Graves' hyperthyroidism qualified as stable when ophthalmopathy did not progress within 18 months. Amplification yielded TCR beta CDR3 regions, with RNA transcripts as the source. TCR CDR3 underwent first-round RT-PCR with the HTBI primer set. TCRdb reprocessed the multiplex PCR reads with MiXCR, giving one entry per CDR3 protein. This table holds under 350,000 distinct CDR3 sequences, around a sixth found once. This TCR was recovered from a woman in her fifties or sixties with Graves' hyperthyroidism. The sequencing sample was made of blood.

The CDR3 DNA reads TGTGCCAGCAGCTTGACCCGACAGGGACCCGGGGAGCTGTTTTTT. Translating gives CASSLTRQGPGELFF. V usage is TRBV5-5 and J usage is TRBJ2-2; 7 nucleotides line up with TRBD1. Looked up from germline, CDR1 is SGHKS and CDR2 is YYEKEE (reference sequence). The CDR3 extends over 15 amino acids. Trimming took 1 base from V and 6 from J; bases not matched to a gene: 6.